The 24 T cell receptor beta chains listed next were all sequenced from one sample in a study of breast tumors, draining lymph nodes, adjacent tissues. Samples came from axillary lymph nodes draining the breast cancer. One entry per CDR3 protein, called by TCRdb with MiXCR from the multiplex PCR reads. Of roughly 260,000 distinct CDR3 sequences detected, 30% to 35% appear once; the ten largest clones hold about 1.2%. Sequencing input: axillary lymph node tissue. The receptor source for this set is a female donor with breast cancer. Some clones in this sample may be carry-over from other donors' samples.

A note on this clonotype: One end of the junction does not line up with germline, which may come from a read error. The rearrangement joins TRBV12-3 or TRBV12-4 to TRBJ2-3; possibly TRBD1 for D (7 bases). The CDR3 is 14 residues long. CDR3 sequence reads: CASSFQGGTDTQCF. DNA of the CDR3: TGTGCCAGCAGTTTTCAGGGGGGCACAGATACGCAGTGTTTC.

The rearrangement uses TRBV6-2 or TRBV6-3 and TRBJ2-1; 7 bases align to TRBD2. The CDR3 is made up of 15 amino acids. The germline gives CDR1 MNHEY, CDR2 SVGEGT. The ends lost 7 bases at V and 1 base at J; junction bases unmatched: 7. In DNA, the CDR3 is TGTGCCAGCACTAAAATCGGGGGGTCCTACAATGAGCAGTTCTTC. Its protein product is CASTKIGGSYNEQFF.

This clonotype was recorded many times. The chain uses TRBV11-2 and TRBJ2-1; D call uncertain. V lost 3 bases to trimming and J lost 9 bases, with 15 bases between them. There are 14 residues in the CDR3. CDR1 and CDR2 (germline): SGHAT, FQNNGV. The CDR3 nucleotides are TGTGCCAGCAGCTTTTTAGTTACTTTTAGTGAGCAGTTCTTC. Its protein is CASSFLVTFSEQFF.

This chain joins TRBV2 and TRBJ1-2; TRBD1 matches 7 bases. The CDR3 contains 15 residues. In germline, CDR1 is SNHLY, CDR2 FYNNEI. V dropped 3 bases and J dropped 7; count of bases not matched to a gene: 11. The CDR3 loop reads CASSDSSGQGGGYTF. The CDR3 DNA reads TGTGCCAGCAGTGATTCTTCGGGGCAGGGGGGTGGCTACACCTTC.

As concerns this clonotype: It is likely a read error, because the conserved phenylalanine at the end of the CDR3 is missing. It is unclear where the CDR3 begins or ends on the DNA, so no DNA is shown, and the CDR3 is as TCRdb lists it. The gene calls are TRBV19 and TRBJ1-2; the DNA was not used to check the table's D call, TRBD1. Germline-derived CDR1 and CDR2 are LNHDA and SQIVND (reference sequence). The CDR3 is made up of 8 amino acids, end residues included. The CDR3 sequence: CASSIRNR.

On this clonotype itself: The final CDR3 position lacks the conserved phenylalanine or tryptophan, pointing to a likely read error. The chain combines TRBV2 with TRBJ2-1, with D hard to call. Germline CDR1 SNHLY, CDR2 FYNNEI. Trimming removed 6 bases from V and 5 bases from J, with 5 bases in between. This CDR3 has 11 amino acids. The chain's CDR3 is CASRSNNEQFL. CDR3 DNA: TGTGCCAGCAGAAGCAACAATGAGCAGTTCCTC.

In the case of this clonotype: A much bigger clone sits one base away, suggesting this may be a read error. The chain employs TRBV12-3 or TRBV12-4 and TRBJ2-2, with TRBD1 as a possible D gene (6 bases). The CDR3 runs to 15 residues. The V gene lost 3 bases and the J gene lost 3 bases, with 11 bases spanning the gap. The CDR3 DNA reads TGTGCCAGCAGTTTGCAGGGGAAGGACACCGGGGAGCTGTTTTTT. Protein: CASSLQGKDTGELFF.

The sample holds many counts of this clonotype. The chain combines TRBV7-2 with TRBJ1-2; 9 bases match TRBD1. Losses at the gene ends were 7 bases for V and 4 bases for J; bases not matched to a gene: 7. This CDR3 spans 14 amino acids. In germline, CDR1 is SGHTA, CDR2 FQGNSA. CDR3 DNA: TGTGCCAGCAATACAGGGGGCGGAGGCTATGGCTACACCTTC. Translating it yields CASNTGGGGYGYTF.

This clonotype was counted many times. The genes are TRBV7-9 and TRBJ2-1, with D perhaps TRBD1 or TRBD2 (6 bases each). V shed 1 base and J shed 8 bases, with 18 bases lying between them. The germline CDR1 and CDR2 sequences are SEHNR and FQNEAQ (reference sequence). This CDR3 region has 16 residues. The CDR3 sequence is CASSLVTGADGDEQFF. CDR3 nucleotide sequence: TGTGCCAGCAGCTTAGTTACGGGGGCCGATGGGGATGAGCAGTTCTTC.

This clonotype was picked up many times. The chain links TRBV24-1 to TRBJ2-1, with 12 bases that match TRBD2. Germline values: CDR1 KGHDR, CDR2 SFDVKD. The CDR3 runs to 18 residues. After removal of 0 bases from V and 4 bases from J, the junction contained 6 bases not matched to a gene. CDR3 sequence: CATSDLKGTSGLYNEQFF. In DNA, the CDR3 is TGTGCCACCAGTGATTTGAAGGGGACTAGCGGGTTATACAATGAGCAGTTCTTC.

This clonotype was seen at least ten times. V is TRBV10-2 and J is TRBJ2-1; D ambiguous. Germline CDR1 WSHSY, CDR2 SAAADI. Trimming stripped 3 bases from V and 0 bases from J, with 9 bases between. This CDR3 is built from 15 residues. This chain's CDR3 is CASSDGFSSYNEQFF. CDR3 DNA: TGCGCCAGCAGTGACGGGTTTAGCTCCTACAATGAGCAGTTCTTC.

This clonotype was seen a handful of times. The missing conserved phenylalanine or tryptophan at the end of this CDR3 makes a read error likely. The V and J genes are TRBV28 and TRBJ1-2; D gene uncertain. Germline V gene data show CDR1 as MDHEN and CDR2 as SYDVKM. The CDR3 contains 11 residues. The germline V and J ends were trimmed by 5 bases and 3 bases, with 4 bases remaining between them. CDR3 sequence reads: CASSRDYGYTL. DNA for the CDR3: TGTGCCAGCAGTCGGGACTATGGCTACACCCTC.

This clonotype was counted ten times or more. The J gene is TRBJ2-3, the V gene TRBV19; a weak D match, TRBD2 (5 bases). Germline loops: CDR1 LNHDA, CDR2 SQIVND (reference sequence). This CDR3 has 15 amino acids. V gave up 3 bases and J gave up 1 base, with 11 bases separating them. The DNA for the CDR3 is TGTGCCAGTAGTATTGTGAGGGCAGGCACAGATACGCAGTATTTT. Encoded protein: CASSIVRAGTDTQYF.

The J gene is TRBJ2-6, the V gene TRBV7-3; TRBD2 matches at 11 bases. The V and J ends lost 2 bases and 2 bases, in that order; junction bases with no gene match: 2. There are 17 residues in the CDR3. CDR1 is SGHTA, CDR2 FQGTGA, per germline. CDR3 sequence (DNA): TGTGCCAGCAGCTTAGTAGCGGGAGGGCCTGGGGCCAACGTCCTGACTTTC. Protein: CASSLVAGGPGANVLTF.

This rearrangement joins TRBV20-1 to TRBJ2-5, with 8 bases matching TRBD1. The CDR3 loop spans 13 amino acids. After removal of 6 bases from V and 5 bases from J, the junction contained 8 bases not matched to a gene. Germline lookup yields CDR1 DFQATT and CDR2 SNEGSKA (reference sequence). CDR3 loop: CSAQVTGGETQYF. DNA of the CDR3: TGCAGTGCGCAAGTAACAGGGGGGGAGACCCAGTACTTC.

In this sample, this clonotype turned up many times. The chain joins TRBV12-3 or TRBV12-4 to TRBJ1-5, with D unclear. The CDR3 has 14 amino acids. Trimming took 4 bases from V and 0 from J, leaving 7 bases between them. The CDR3 region has the DNA TGTGCCAGCAGTTCTGATTATAGCAATCAGCCCCAGCATTTT. It is translated as CASSSDYSNQPQHF.

As regards this clonotype: The germline gene is not matched at one end of the junction; a read error may be the cause. Written as DNA, the CDR3 is TGTGCCATCAGTAGCGACAAGCTTTATGGGTTACCCTTC. This codes for CAISSDKLYGLPF. V is TRBV10-3 and J is TRBJ1-2; D unclear. There are 13 residues in the CDR3. CDR1 and CDR2 from the germline V gene are ENHRY and SYGVKD.

This clonotype showed up many times. The chain employs TRBV24-1 and TRBJ1-5; 7 bases match TRBD1. This CDR3 contains 13 residues. Germline CDR1 reads KGHDR; CDR2 reads SFDVKD. Trimming took 4 bases from V and 8 from J; bases not matched to a gene: 4. The CDR3 DNA reads TGTGCCACCAGTGAACAGGGGCATGAGCCCCAGCATTTT. It codes for CATSEQGHEPQHF.

The chain uses TRBV6-5 and TRBJ1-1; no clear D. The V gene's germline CDR1 is MNHEY and CDR2 SVGAGI. CDR3 length: 15 residues. With 4 bases removed from V and 1 base from J, the gap between germline ends came to 13 bases. CDR3 bases: TGTGCCAGCAGTTTAGGCAGGCGGGGGAACACTGAAGCTTTCTTT. This sequence encodes CASSLGRRGNTEAFF.

This clonotype has ten or more counts. The V gene is TRBV20-1, the J gene TRBJ2-5; 7 positions match TRBD2. V trimming: 5 bases; J trimming: 5 bases; junction bases outside the gene matches: 5. The germline V gene has CDR1 DFQATT and CDR2 SNEGSKA (reference sequence). The CDR3 has 12 amino acids. CDR3 loop: CSAGAGQETQYF. The CDR3 nucleotides read TGCAGTGCTGGAGCGGGGCAGGAGACCCAGTACTTC.

This clonotype showed up many times. V gene TRBV12-3 or TRBV12-4 combines with J gene TRBJ2-1, with 12 positions matching TRBD2. CDR3 size: 16 residues. Trimming cost V 1 base and J 7 bases; bases outside gene matches: 5. The DNA for the CDR3 is TGTGCCAGCAGTTTAGTGGGGCTAGCGGGGGGGAATGAGCAGTTCTTC. Residues: CASSLVGLAGGNEQFF.

At least ten counts were recorded for this clonotype. The CDR3 region is CASSLGGDTDTQYF. In nucleotides, the CDR3 is TGTGCCAGCAGCTTGGGCGGAGACACAGATACGCAGTATTTT. J is TRBJ2-3 and V is TRBV7-9; D not resolved. Trimming stripped 3 bases from V and 2 bases from J, with 9 bases between. The CDR3 spans 14 residues. Germline CDR1 is SEHNR and CDR2 is FQNEAQ (reference sequence).

This chain uses TRBV10-3 with TRBJ1-1; TRBD1 is a possible D gene (5 bases). The CDR3 totals 14 residues. Trimming removed 3 bases from V and 3 bases from J, with 11 bases in between. Germline V gives CDR1 ENHRY, CDR2 SYGVKD. CDR3 sequence: CAISEGQGDTEAFF. The CDR3, as DNA: TGTGCCATCAGTGAAGGTCAGGGAGACACTGAAGCTTTCTTT.

The V gene is TRBV11-3, the J gene TRBJ2-1; TRBD1 matches at 7 bases. Germline-derived CDR1 and CDR2 are SGHNT and YENEEA. The CDR3 is made up of 13 amino acids. The V gene end was trimmed by 5 bases and the J gene end by 9 bases; junction bases not matched to a gene: 7. In DNA form, the CDR3 reads TGTGCCAGCAGCGGGACAGTCCCCACTGAGCAGTTCTTC. Encoded protein: CASSGTVPTEQFF.